These 7 T cell receptor beta chains share one sample of origin, sequenced in a study of shared clonotypes between healthy human individuals. Method: immunoSEQ multiplex PCR; TCRdb's copy keeps in-frame clones and lacks some. There are more than 2 million clones in the sample; approximately 95% occur only once, and 0.1% to 0.15% lies in the top ten. Input material: naive CD4+ T cells sorted from blood. Subset indicated: CD45RA+ positively selected. The origin of the receptors is a man aged 18 to 30 in good health.

This rearrangement joins TRBV2 to TRBJ1-5; D not certain. The ends were cut back, 4 bases at V and 6 bases at J, with 10 bases in the middle. The CDR3 consists of 13 residues. In germline, CDR1 is SNHLY, CDR2 FYNNEI. The CDR3 loop reads CASSGGYGQPQHF. As DNA, the CDR3 is TGTGCCAGCAGTGGAGGTTACGGTCAGCCCCAGCATTTT.

This clone was counted only a few times. V gene TRBV6-1 combines with J gene TRBJ1-5; TRBD1 matches at 8 bases. The germline V gene encodes CDR1 MNHNS and CDR2 SASEGT. Trimming cost V 6 bases and J 4 bases; bases outside gene matches: 2. This CDR3 is 13 amino acids long. The CDR3 sequence is CASRTGENQPQHF. The CDR3 DNA follows: TGTGCCAGCAGGACAGGGGAAAATCAGCCCCAGCATTTT.

On this clone: The same CDR3 is also encoded by other DNA sequences in this sample. The chain combines TRBV5-1 with TRBJ1-5; no definite D call. The CDR3 runs 15 residues. Trimming took off 0 bases at V and 4 bases at J, with 11 bases between the two ends. Germline values: CDR1 SGHRS, CDR2 YFSETQ. CDR3 in DNA: TGCGCCAGCAGCTTGGCCGGGGTTGGAAATCAGCCCCAGCATTTT. Its translation is CASSLAGVGNQPQHF.

As concerns this clone: A single base separates this from a much larger clone, so it may be a read error. This sequence joins TRBV7-2 and TRBJ2-7; possible D gene TRBD1, 5 bases. CDR1 is SGHTA and CDR2 is FQGNSA in the germline V gene. The CDR3 sequence is 14 residues long. V lost 1 base and J 2 bases, leaving 9 bases between the germline ends. The CDR3 sequence: CASSLGDRTYEQYF. The CDR3 region has the DNA TGTGCCAGCAGCTTAGGCGACAGAACCTACGAGCAGTACTTC.

This sequence joins TRBV5-6 and TRBJ1-5; possible D gene TRBD1, 6 bases. V lost 1 base and J 4 bases, leaving 9 bases between the germline ends. The germline V gene encodes CDR1 SGHDT and CDR2 YYEEEE. CDR3 length equals 14 residues. As DNA, the CDR3 is TGTGCCAGCAGCTTGAGACAGGCAAATCAGCCCCAGCATTTT. Amino acid sequence: CASSLRQANQPQHF. The complete variable domain, with remaining parts taken from reference TRBV5-6 and TRBJ1-5, reads DAGVTQSPTHLIKTRGQQVTLRCSPKSGHDTVSWYQQALGQGPQFIFQYYEEEERQRGNFPDRFSGHQFPNYSSELNVNALLLGDSALYLCASSLRQANQPQHFGDGTRLSIL.

The chain employs TRBV2 and TRBJ1-2; maybe TRBD1 (5 bases). Trimming pared 5 bases from V and 2 bases from J, leaving 12 bases between. Germline assignment: CDR1 SNHLY and CDR2 FYNNEI. CDR3 length: 14 residues. CDR3 sequence (DNA): TGTGCCAGCAGTATCGCAGGGCGAAACTATGGCTACACCTTC. Protein: CASSIAGRNYGYTF.

The chain carries TRBV18 and TRBJ1-3, with D perhaps TRBD1 (5 bases). V was clipped by 3 bases and J by 1 base, with 7 bases between them. Germline V CDR1 and CDR2: KGHSH, LQKENI. This CDR3 spans 14 amino acids. CDR3 nucleotides: TGTGCCAGCTCACCGACAGAGTCTGGAAACACCATATATTTT. Its translation: CASSPTESGNTIYF.